Here is one T cell receptor beta chain with its context. Its antigen is not known. These data originate in a study of vaccination and CD4 T cells after COVID-19. Study at large: Stimulation of the cells used overlapping spike peptide pools from SARS-CoV-2 and from the common cold coronaviruses HCoV-NL63, HCoV-OC43 and HCoV-229E. The authors gave control cultures a CEFX pool, an HIV-1 Nef pool, or no peptide. Broader study findings: Detection of a median roughly 87% of reactive clones in convalescent patients was confined to the period after vaccination.

Oncomine TCR Beta short-read sequencing was applied to DNA from cultured CD4+ T cells. One entry per CDR3 protein, called by TCRdb with MiXCR from the PCR reads. The sample consists of thousands of distinct CDR3 sequences, about 49% of them appearing once. The CDR3 runs 14 residues. V was clipped by 1 base and J by 1 base, with 7 bases between them. This sample's treatment: approximately nine-day PBMC culture with coronavirus spike peptide pools or control peptides (ViraFEST assay). The source material was CD4+ T cells from blood, cultured in vitro. This sequence originates from a human donor who had recovered from COVID-19. This sequence joins TRBV12-3 or TRBV12-4 and TRBJ1-1, with D uncertain. CDR3: CASSLGQRNTEAFF. CDR3 nucleotides: TGTGCCAGCAGTTTAGGGCAGCGGAACACTGAAGCTTTCTTT.